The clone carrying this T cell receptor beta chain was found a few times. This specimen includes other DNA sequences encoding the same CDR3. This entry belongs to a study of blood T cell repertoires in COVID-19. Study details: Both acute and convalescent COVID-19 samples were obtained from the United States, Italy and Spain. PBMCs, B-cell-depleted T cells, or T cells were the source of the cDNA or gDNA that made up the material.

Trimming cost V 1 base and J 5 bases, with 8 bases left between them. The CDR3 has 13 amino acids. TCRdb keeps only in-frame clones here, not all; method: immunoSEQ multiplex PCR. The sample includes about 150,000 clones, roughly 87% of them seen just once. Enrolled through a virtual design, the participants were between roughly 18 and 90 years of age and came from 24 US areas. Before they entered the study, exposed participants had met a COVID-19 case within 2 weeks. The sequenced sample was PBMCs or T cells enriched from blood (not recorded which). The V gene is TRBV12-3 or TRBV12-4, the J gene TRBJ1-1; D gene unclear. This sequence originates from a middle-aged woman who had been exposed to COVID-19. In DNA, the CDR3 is TGTGCCAGCAGTTTAGGGCCAGGTACTGAAGCTTTCTTT. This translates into CASSLGPGTEAFF.